This T cell receptor beta chain appears in the sequencing data of a study of spatial heterogeneity in lung cancer. This clonotype is medium-sized in the sample. Its antigen remains unidentified. Within a library made for alpha chains, this beta chain is off target, and its count is uninformative. Germline CDR1 reads MDHEN; CDR2 reads SYDVKM. The CDR3 consists of 11 residues. V lost 3 bases to trimming and J lost 12 bases, with 12 bases between them. A distinct unique molecular identifier was carried by each TCR cDNA molecule. Using its own MiXCR run on the 5' RACE reads, TCRdb lists one record per CDR3 protein. The top ten hold around a tenth of the sample, which has about 10,000 distinct CDR3 sequences, 6.3% seen once. Study-wide findings and caveats: The study found that expanded intratumoral alpha and beta TCR counts tracked tumor mutation counts. Estimates put coverage of tumor T cells about 7.4% for alpha and 13% for beta chains.

Time point denoted: sample taken at primary tumor resection. The 55 to 90 donors had untreated early-stage non-small cell lung cancer. The study sequenced unsorted whole RNA from tumor, nontumor lung or frozen PBMC. The receptor was derived from a male donor with early-stage non-small cell lung cancer. Sequenced here: lung tumor tissue, sampled at surgery. The V and J genes are TRBV28 and TRBJ2-7; TRBD2 might be the D (5 bases). This CDR3 is CASSLLRVLYF. For the CDR3, the DNA is TGTGCCAGCAGTTTGTTGCGGGTACTGTACTTC.